These 24 T cell receptor beta chains were sequenced from one sample in a study of cytomegalovirus exposure and HLA in healthy donors. In the PCR, 60 Vbeta and 13 Jbeta primers were used. The data were produced by immunoSEQ multiplex PCR, yet TCRdb's version contains in-frame clones alone and is incomplete. The sample holds about 200,000 clones, 70% to 90% seen once. Sequenced input: PBMCs. These receptors originate from a man aged 25-40 years in good health and CMV-seronegative.

This chain links TRBV4-3 with TRBJ2-5; the match to TRBD1 covers 7 bases. The end of the DNA fits TRBJ2-7 better, so the J call may be wrong. Germline CDR1 and CDR2: LGHNA and YSLEER. This CDR3 spans 14 amino acids. The DNA of the CDR3 is TGCGCCAGCAGCCCCGACAGGGCAGGCTACGAGCAGTACTTC. Translating gives CASSPDRAGYEQYF.

The J gene is TRBJ1-6, the V gene TRBV6-5; D is perhaps TRBD1 (5 bases). CDR1 and CDR2 from the germline V gene are MNHEY and SVGAGI. The V and J ends lost 2 bases and 8 bases respectively, with 16 bases between them. The CDR3 length is 16 residues. The CDR3 DNA reads TGTGCCAGCAGTTACGCTGGGGCGCAAGGCGATTCACCCCTCCACTTT. Translating it yields CASSYAGAQGDSPLHF.

V and J are TRBV5-1 and TRBJ2-3; D remains unclear. Per germline, CDR1 SGHRS and CDR2 YFSETQ. The CDR3 runs to 14 residues. The V end lost 6 bases, the J end lost 5 bases, and 16 bases lay between the germline ends. CDR3 residues: CASKAPSGGDTQYF. CDR3 nucleotides: TGCGCCAGCAAAGCCCCATCTGGCGGAGATACGCAGTATTTT.

This chain connects TRBV7-9 to TRBJ1-1; 11 positions match TRBD1. The germline V gene encodes CDR1 SEHNR and CDR2 FQNEAQ (reference sequence). This CDR3 region has 15 residues. The V segment lost 3 bases and the J segment 5 bases; nucleotides outside the gene matches: 5. The DNA for the CDR3 is TGTGCCAGCAGCTTCCGAGGGACAGGGGGAACTGAAGCTTTCTTT. Protein: CASSFRGTGGTEAFF.

This chain links TRBV4-1 with TRBJ2-7; D possibly corresponds to TRBD2 (5 bases). Trimming left V 0 bases short and J 7 bases short, with 10 bases between. The CDR3 is 13 residues long. Germline V gene lookup returns CDR1 MGHRA and CDR2 YSYEKL. This CDR3 is CASSQDRTWEQYF. The CDR3 DNA follows: TGCGCCAGCAGCCAAGACCGGACTTGGGAGCAGTACTTC.

With respect to this clone: Additional DNA sequences in this sample encode the identical CDR3. The chain carries TRBV27 and TRBJ1-2, with 8 nucleotides matching TRBD1. Germline values: CDR1 MNHEY, CDR2 SMNVEV (reference sequence). Trimming took 2 bases from V and 4 from J; bases not matched to a gene: 0. This CDR3 comprises 13 residues. The CDR3 DNA sequence: TGTGCCAGCAGTTTAGACAGGGGCTATGGCTACACCTTC. Translated, it gives CASSLDRGYGYTF.

The chain uses TRBV5-5 and TRBJ2-7; the D gene is possibly TRBD2 (5 bases). Germline V CDR1 and CDR2: SGHKS, YYEKEE (reference sequence). V shed 2 bases and J shed 0 bases, with 9 bases lying between them. The CDR3 has 14 residues. CDR3 DNA sequence: TGTGCCAGCAGCTTTAGAGGGATCTCCTACGAGCAGTACTTC. Amino acids: CASSFRGISYEQYF.

CDR3 sequence reads: CASSLVVLGQGYTF. The CDR3 coding sequence is TGTGCCAGCAGCTTGGTGGTCTTGGGGCAAGGCTACACCTTC. The chain couples TRBV5-8 to TRBJ1-2, with D possibly matching TRBD1 (5 bases). The germline CDR1 and CDR2 sequences are SGHTS and YDEGEE. V was pared by 0 bases and J by 8 bases, with 14 bases between. This CDR3 is built from 14 residues. Drawing the rest from reference TRBV5-8 and TRBJ1-2, the complete variable domain is EAGVTQSPTHLIKTRGQQATLRCSPISGHTSVYWYQQALGLGLQFLLWYDEGEERNRGNFPPRFSGRQFPNYSSELNVNALELEDSALYLCASSLVVLGQGYTFGSGTRLTVV.

The rearrangement links TRBV18 to TRBJ1-4; 7 bases align to TRBD1. V dropped 6 bases and J dropped 7; count of bases not matched to a gene: 8. CDR1 KGHSH and CDR2 LQKENI come from the germline V gene. This CDR3 is built from 14 residues. The CDR3 here is CASSSQGLSEKLFF. The CDR3 DNA is TGTGCCAGCTCGTCACAGGGGTTAAGTGAAAAACTGTTTTTT.

V gene TRBV5-6 combines with J gene TRBJ2-1, with a weak D call TRBD2 (5 bases). CDR1 and CDR2 from the germline V gene are SGHDT and YYEEEE. There are 16 residues in the CDR3. The germline V and J ends were trimmed by 4 bases and 0 bases, with 14 bases remaining between them. The CDR3 nucleotides are TGTGCCAGCAGCGCCAATAAGCGGAGCTCCTACAATGAGCAGTTCTTC. Translating gives CASSANKRSSYNEQFF.

Comment on this clone: Additional DNA sequences in this sample encode the identical CDR3. J is TRBJ2-3 and V is TRBV5-1; 9 bases agree with TRBD2. Germline CDR1 and CDR2: SGHRS and YFSETQ. The CDR3 contains 17 residues. With V trimmed by 3 bases and J by 2 bases, 10 bases remained unmatched. The CDR3 DNA reads as TGCGCCAGCAGCTACGGACTGGCGGGGGGGGACACAGATACGCAGTATTTT. Its translation: CASSYGLAGGDTDTQYF.

This clone was observed a handful of times. The V call is TRBV6-5, the J call TRBJ1-5; D perhaps matches TRBD1 (5 bases). Germline lookup yields CDR1 MNHEY and CDR2 SVGAGI. The length of the CDR3 is 14 residues. The germline V and J ends were trimmed by 6 bases and 9 bases, with 18 bases remaining between them. The CDR3 protein is CASRPPEGATPQHF. In DNA, the CDR3 is TGTGCCAGCAGACCGCCCGAAGGGGCCACGCCCCAGCATTTT.

This chain links TRBV11-3 with TRBJ1-1, with TRBD1 matching 7 bases. V was clipped by 4 bases and J by 1 base; unmatched bases: 3. The CDR3 length is 14 residues. Germline CDR1 SGHNT, CDR2 YENEEA. CDR3 sequence: CASSYHRGNTEAFF. The CDR3 nucleotides read TGTGCCAGCAGCTACCACAGGGGGAACACTGAAGCTTTCTTT.

This clone came up once. The chain employs TRBV19 and TRBJ2-7, with 9 positions matching TRBD1. The CDR3 has 15 amino acids. CDR1 is LNHDA, CDR2 SQIVND, per germline (reference sequence). Trimming took 6 bases from V and 1 from J; bases not matched to a gene: 7. The CDR3 DNA reads TGTGCCAGTAGCTCTCCGGGACAGGGTTCCTACGAGCAGTACTTC. This sequence encodes CASSSPGQGSYEQYF.

The rearrangement joins TRBV19 to TRBJ1-1; 7 bases align to TRBD1. Germline loops: CDR1 LNHDA, CDR2 SQIVND (reference sequence). There are 14 residues in the CDR3. V lost 10 bases and J lost 0; bases outside the gene matches: 8. DNA for the CDR3: TGTGCCACATGGACAGGCAACATGAACACTGAAGCTTTCTTT. Translated, it gives CATWTGNMNTEAFF.

The genes are TRBV28 and TRBJ1-6; perhaps TRBD1 as D (5 bases). Germline V gene data show CDR1 as MDHEN and CDR2 as SYDVKM. The CDR3 has 18 residues. The V gene lost 7 bases and the J gene lost 7 bases, with 26 bases spanning the gap. CDR3 sequence: CASIRALRGSSSNSPLHF. The CDR3 region has the DNA TGTGCCAGCATTAGGGCCCTTCGGGGGAGCAGCTCAAATTCACCCCTCCACTTT.

The V gene is TRBV19, the J gene TRBJ1-5, with 9 nucleotides matching TRBD1. J gave up 4 bases and V 4 bases, and 8 bases lay outside the gene matches. The length of the CDR3 is 16 residues. Germline V lookup: CDR1 LNHDA, CDR2 SQIVND (reference sequence). The CDR3: CASSTSSGTGNQPQHF. The CDR3 DNA reads TGTGCCAGTAGTACCAGCTCCGGGACAGGGAATCAGCCCCAGCATTTT.

The genes are TRBV7-9 and TRBJ2-1; possible D gene TRBD1, 6 bases. V was cut by 1 base and J by 4 bases, with 11 bases left in between. Germline V gene sequence: CDR1 SEHNR, CDR2 FQNEAQ (reference sequence). The CDR3 runs to 15 residues. The CDR3, as DNA: TGTGCCAGCAGCTTAGGGCAGAGGGGGTACAATGAGCAGTTCTTC. This encodes CASSLGQRGYNEQFF.

J is TRBJ1-2 and V is TRBV28; D possibly corresponds to TRBD1 (6 bases). Germline CDR1 MDHEN, CDR2 SYDVKM. The CDR3 loop spans 12 amino acids. The V gene lost 6 bases and the J gene lost 5 bases, with 10 bases spanning the gap. CDR3 region: CASSPTGYGYTF. In DNA form, the CDR3 reads TGTGCCAGCAGCCCAACAGGGTATGGCTACACCTTC.

The V and J genes are TRBV9 and TRBJ2-5; the D is unclear. The DNA end lines up better with TRBJ2-7; the J call may be wrong. Germline values: CDR1 SGDLS, CDR2 YYNGEE. CDR3 length equals 13 residues. CDR3 protein: CASSVGLLYEQYF. The CDR3 DNA reads TGTGCCAGCAGCGTAGGATTGCTCTACGAGCAGTACTTC.

The genes are TRBV27 and TRBJ1-1; D is unclear. The CDR3 runs to 13 residues. V was pared by 5 bases and J by 1 base, with 8 bases between. The germline V gene has CDR1 MNHEY and CDR2 SMNVEV (reference sequence). The CDR3 nucleotides read TGTGCCAGCAGTCCTACGGGGAACACTGAAGCTTTCTTT. It codes for CASSPTGNTEAFF.

The chain joins TRBV7-6 to TRBJ2-7, with 7 bases fitting TRBD1. The V and J ends lost 5 bases and 2 bases, in that order; junction bases with no gene match: 3. This CDR3 is 13 amino acids long. Per germline, CDR1 SGHVS and CDR2 FNYEAQ. CDR3: CASSQGVAYEQYF. CDR3 nucleotide sequence: TGTGCCAGCAGCCAGGGGGTGGCCTACGAGCAGTACTTC.

This chain links TRBV9 with TRBJ1-1; D remains unclear. Per the germline V gene, CDR1 is SGDLS and CDR2 is YYNGEE. Trimming pared 0 bases from V and 0 bases from J, leaving 9 bases between. The length of the CDR3 is 15 residues. CDR3 bases: TGTGCCAGCAGCGTAGATCCCGGGATGAACACTGAAGCTTTCTTT. Translation gives CASSVDPGMNTEAFF.

V gene TRBV7-9 combines with J gene TRBJ2-5; D remains ambiguous. The length of the CDR3 is 13 residues. From germline, CDR1 is SEHNR and CDR2 FQNEAQ (reference sequence). Trimming left V 1 base short and J 3 bases short, with 6 bases between. In DNA form, the CDR3 reads TGTGCCAGCAGCTTAGGATCGGAAGAGACCCAGTACTTC. Translated: CASSLGSEETQYF.